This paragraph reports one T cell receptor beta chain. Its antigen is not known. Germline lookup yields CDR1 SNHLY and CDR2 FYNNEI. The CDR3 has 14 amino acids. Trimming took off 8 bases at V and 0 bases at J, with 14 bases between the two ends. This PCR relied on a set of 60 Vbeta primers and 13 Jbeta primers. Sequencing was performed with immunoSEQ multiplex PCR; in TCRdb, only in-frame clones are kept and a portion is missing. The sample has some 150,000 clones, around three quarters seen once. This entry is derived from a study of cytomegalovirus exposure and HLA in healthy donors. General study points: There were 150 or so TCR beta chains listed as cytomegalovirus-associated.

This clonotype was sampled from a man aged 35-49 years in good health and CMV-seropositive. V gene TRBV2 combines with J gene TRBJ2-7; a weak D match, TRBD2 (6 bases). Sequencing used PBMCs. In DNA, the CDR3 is TGTGCCAGCGAGCGCGAGCGGGTCTCCTACGAGCAGTACTTC. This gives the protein CASERERVSYEQYF.